This T cell receptor beta chain originates from a study of multiple sclerosis patients with progressive multifocal leukoencephalopathy. General observations from the study: Expanded clones at PML onset predated and persisted through natalizumab therapy. Findings may reflect JC virus infection or just general immunocompromise.

Comment on this clone: Its target is unknown.

Time point reported: roughly 12 months of natalizumab therapy. Multiple sclerosis patients on natalizumab who never developed PML served as longitudinally sampled controls. The assay was run at survey level. TCRdb's table, derived via immunoSEQ multiplex PCR, lists solely in-frame clones and lacks some. The top ten clones hold under 2.5% of a sample with 26,000 or so clones, around 93% of them seen once. The V gene's germline CDR1 is SNHLY and CDR2 FYNNEI. This CDR3 has 14 amino acids. V was trimmed by 8 bases and J by 2 bases, leaving 15 bases between them. The source material was PBMCs, sampled from a patient treated with natalizumab. This sequence was found in a man younger than 40 with multiple sclerosis. The chain couples TRBV2 to TRBJ1-2, with D unresolved. CDR3 protein: CASDPTPRNYGYTF. In nucleotides, the CDR3 is TGTGCCAGCGACCCCACCCCCCGAAACTATGGCTACACCTTC.